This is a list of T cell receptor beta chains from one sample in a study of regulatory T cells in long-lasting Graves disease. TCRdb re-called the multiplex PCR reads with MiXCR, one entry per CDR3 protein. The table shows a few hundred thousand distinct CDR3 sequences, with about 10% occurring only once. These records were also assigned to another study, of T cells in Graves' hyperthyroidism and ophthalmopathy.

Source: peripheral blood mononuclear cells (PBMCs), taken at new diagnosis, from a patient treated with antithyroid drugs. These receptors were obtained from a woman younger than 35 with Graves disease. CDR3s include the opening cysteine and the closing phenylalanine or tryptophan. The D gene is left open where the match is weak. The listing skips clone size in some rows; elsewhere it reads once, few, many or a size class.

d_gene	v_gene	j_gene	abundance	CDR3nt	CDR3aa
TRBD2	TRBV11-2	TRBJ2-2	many	TGTGCCAGCAGCTTGCTCCGGGGACTAGCGGGAGGAGTCGACACCGGGGAGCTGTTTTTT	CASSLLRGLAGGVDTGELFF
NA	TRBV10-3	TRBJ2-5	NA	TGTGCCATCAGTGAGTCGCCCCAAGAGGAGACCCAGTACTTC	CAISESPQEETQYF
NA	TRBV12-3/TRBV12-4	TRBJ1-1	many	TGTGCCAGCAATTTCTGGGGGTCTTACACTGAAGCTTTCTTT	CASNFWGSYTEAFF
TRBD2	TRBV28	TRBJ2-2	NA	TGTGCCAGCGTGAGTGGAGCGGGAGGCACCGGGGAGCTGTTTTTT	CASVSGAGGTGELFF
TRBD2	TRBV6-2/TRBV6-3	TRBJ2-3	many	TGTGCCAGCAGTTACGGGACTAGCGGGAGCACAGATACGCAGTATTTT	CASSYGTSGSTDTQYF
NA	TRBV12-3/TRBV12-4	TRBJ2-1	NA	TGTGCCAGCAGTGCCGGGGGAAGTGAGCAGTTCTTC	CASSAGGSEQFF
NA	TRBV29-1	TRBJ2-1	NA	TGCAGCGTTGGAGGGAGTGCGTACAATGAGCAGTTCTTC	CSVGGSAYNEQFF
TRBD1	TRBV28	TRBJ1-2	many	TGTGCCAGCAGGCTAACACCCCGGACAGGACCCTACACCTTC	CASRLTPRTGPYTF
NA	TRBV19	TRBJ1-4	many	TGTGCCAGTAGTTACGATCTCATAGGGCCCGAAAAACTGTTTTTT	CASSYDLIGPEKLFF
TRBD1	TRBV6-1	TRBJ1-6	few	TGTGCCAGCAGCCTCGGGACAGTTTTGCTCTCCATAAATTCACCCCTCCACTTT	CASSLGTVLLSINSPLHF
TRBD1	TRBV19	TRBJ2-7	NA	TGTGCCTCCAGACAGGGGGCGAACTACGAGCAGTACTTC	CASRQGANYEQYF